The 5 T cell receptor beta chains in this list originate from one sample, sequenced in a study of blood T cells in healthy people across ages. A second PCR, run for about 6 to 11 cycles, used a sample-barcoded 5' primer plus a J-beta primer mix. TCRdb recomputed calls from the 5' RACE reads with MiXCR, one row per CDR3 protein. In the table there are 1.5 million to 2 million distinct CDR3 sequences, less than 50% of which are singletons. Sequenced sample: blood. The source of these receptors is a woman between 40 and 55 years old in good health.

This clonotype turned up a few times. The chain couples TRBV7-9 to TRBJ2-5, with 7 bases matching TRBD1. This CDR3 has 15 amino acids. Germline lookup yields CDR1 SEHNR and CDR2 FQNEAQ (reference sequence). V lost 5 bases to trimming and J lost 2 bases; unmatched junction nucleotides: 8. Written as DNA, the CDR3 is TGTGCCAGCAGCGTTGGGACAGACATACAAGAGACCCAGTACTTC. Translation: CASSVGTDIQETQYF.

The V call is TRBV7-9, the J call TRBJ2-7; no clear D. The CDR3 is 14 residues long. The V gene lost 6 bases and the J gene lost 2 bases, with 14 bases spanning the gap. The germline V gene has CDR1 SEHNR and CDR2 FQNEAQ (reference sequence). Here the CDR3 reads CASSLDMEPYEQYF. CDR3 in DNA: TGTGCCAGCAGTCTCGACATGGAACCCTACGAGCAGTACTTC.

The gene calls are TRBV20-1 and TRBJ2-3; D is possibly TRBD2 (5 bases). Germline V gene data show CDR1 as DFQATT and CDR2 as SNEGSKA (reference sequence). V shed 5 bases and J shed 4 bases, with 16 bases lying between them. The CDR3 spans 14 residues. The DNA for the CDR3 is TGCAGTGCTCCCAAAGCAGGCGGGCCAGATACGCAGTATTTT. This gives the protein CSAPKAGGPDTQYF.

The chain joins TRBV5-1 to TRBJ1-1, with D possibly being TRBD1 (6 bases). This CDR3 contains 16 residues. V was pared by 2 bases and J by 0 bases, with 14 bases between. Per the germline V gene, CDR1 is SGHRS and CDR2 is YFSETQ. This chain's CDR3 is CASSFGTGRVNTEAFF. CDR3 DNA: TGCGCCAGCAGCTTTGGAACAGGGAGGGTGAACACTGAAGCTTTCTTT.

The CDR3 DNA sequence: TGTGCAAGCCTGGGGGCGGCCAAAAACATTCAGTACTTC. Translating gives CASLGAAKNIQYF. The chain joins TRBV7-2 to TRBJ2-4; possibly TRBD1 for D (6 bases). CDR1 and CDR2 from the germline V gene are SGHTA and FQGNSA. The CDR3 extends over 13 amino acids.